This is a list of T cell receptor beta chains from one sample in a study of T cell repertoires in cytomegalovirus infection. These TCRs' antigens remain unknown. TCRdb passed the reads through MiXCR, listing each CDR3 protein once. The sample contains 900,000 to 950,000 distinct CDR3 sequences, roughly 30% of which appear only once. Sequencing was performed on cultured CD8+ T cells from PBMCs, taken from culture after CMV antigen stimulation. These receptors were obtained from a human donor in good health (CMV status not recorded). Some clones in this sample may be carry-over from other donors' samples. The CDR3 runs from the conserved cysteine through the conserved F or W. Each record gives: CDR3 length, V gene, J gene, clone size, D gene, CDR3 DNA, CDR3 protein. A D gene is named only where the DNA matches it firmly. Clone size is stated in some rows and not others, as once, few, many or a class when expanded.

cdr3_length: 12; v_call: TRBV27; j_call: TRBJ1-2; clone_size: .; d_call: TRBD1; cdr3_nt: TGTGCCAGCAGACAGGGGGGGAATGGCTACACCTTC; cdr3_aa: CASRQGGNGYTF
cdr3_length: 15; v_call: TRBV7-9; j_call: TRBJ1-2; clone_size: .; d_call: .; cdr3_nt: TGTGCCAGCAGCTTAGCCCTGTGGCAGGGTTATGGCTACACCTTC; cdr3_aa: CASSLALWQGYGYTF
cdr3_length: 17; v_call: TRBV19; j_call: TRBJ2-3; clone_size: .; d_call: .; cdr3_nt: TGTGCCAGTAGTATAGCGGCCAGGGTACGTAGCACAGATACGCAGTATTTT; cdr3_aa: CASSIAARVRSTDTQYF
cdr3_length: 13; v_call: TRBV4-2; j_call: TRBJ2-7; clone_size: few; d_call: .; cdr3_nt: TGTGCCAGCGGACTGTCGAGCTCCTACGAGCAGTACTTC; cdr3_aa: CASGLSSSYEQYF
cdr3_length: 13; v_call: TRBV6-5; j_call: TRBJ2-7; clone_size: .; d_call: .; cdr3_nt: TGTGCCAGCAGTTACTCGGGCGGGAACGAGCAGTACTTC; cdr3_aa: CASSYSGGNEQYF
cdr3_length: 14; v_call: TRBV15; j_call: TRBJ1-6; clone_size: .; d_call: .; cdr3_nt: TGTGCCACCAGCAGAGAGGGATATAATTCACCCCTCCACTTT; cdr3_aa: CATSREGYNSPLHF
cdr3_length: 12; v_call: TRBV29-1; j_call: TRBJ1-1; clone_size: once; d_call: .; cdr3_nt: TGCAGCGTGGGGGGACCGGAGCGAGAAGCTTTCTTT; cdr3_aa: CSVGGPEREAFF
cdr3_length: 15; v_call: TRBV10-1; j_call: TRBJ1-5; clone_size: .; d_call: .; cdr3_nt: TGCGCCAGCAGTGAATCGGTGGCTAGCAATCAGCCCCAGCATTTT; cdr3_aa: CASSESVASNQPQHF
cdr3_length: 15; v_call: TRBV7-9; j_call: TRBJ1-1; clone_size: .; d_call: TRBD1; cdr3_nt: TGTGCCAGCAGCTTAGAGAGACAGGGAACCACTGAAGCTTTCTTT; cdr3_aa: CASSLERQGTTEAFF
cdr3_length: 15; v_call: TRBV7-2; j_call: TRBJ2-2; clone_size: many; d_call: .; cdr3_nt: TGTGCCAGCAGCTACTTTGGCGGGGACACCGGGGAGCTGTTTTTT; cdr3_aa: CASSYFGGDTGELFF
cdr3_length: 19; v_call: TRBV7-9; j_call: TRBJ2-1; clone_size: .; d_call: .; cdr3_nt: TGTGCCAGCAGCCCCCCCTCGGGGTTTAAGTGGGACTCCTACAATGAGCAGTTCTTC; cdr3_aa: CASSPPSGFKWDSYNEQFF
cdr3_length: 11; v_call: TRBV29-1; j_call: TRBJ1-1; clone_size: .; d_call: TRBD1; cdr3_nt: TGCAGCGAGGACAGGGGGGCTGAAGCTTTCTTT; cdr3_aa: CSEDRGAEAFF
cdr3_length: 17; v_call: TRBV7-8; j_call: TRBJ2-1; clone_size: many; d_call: TRBD1; cdr3_nt: TGTGCCAGCAGCACTTTGGGGGGACAGGGGGCCCATAATGAGCAGTTCTTC; cdr3_aa: CASSTLGGQGAHNEQFF
cdr3_length: 14; v_call: TRBV6-6; j_call: TRBJ2-1; clone_size: few; d_call: TRBD2; cdr3_nt: TGTGCCAGCAGTCTTAACCCAGGGAGGGGTGAGCAGTTCTTC; cdr3_aa: CASSLNPGRGEQFF
cdr3_length: 14; v_call: TRBV7-6; j_call: TRBJ2-3; clone_size: many; d_call: .; cdr3_nt: TGTGCCAGCAGCCCCAGGACAGTAAGAGATACGCAGTATTTT; cdr3_aa: CASSPRTVRDTQYF
cdr3_length: 14; v_call: TRBV7-6; j_call: TRBJ1-5; clone_size: .; d_call: .; cdr3_nt: TGTGCCAGCAGCTCAGGGATTGGGAGTCAGCCCCAGCATTTT; cdr3_aa: CASSSGIGSQPQHF
cdr3_length: 15; v_call: TRBV27; j_call: TRBJ2-1; clone_size: .; d_call: TRBD1; cdr3_nt: TGTGCCAGCAGTATCGACAGGGGGCCTTACAATGAGCAGTTCTTC; cdr3_aa: CASSIDRGPYNEQFF
cdr3_length: 13; v_call: TRBV12-3/TRBV12-4; j_call: TRBJ1-5; clone_size: few; d_call: .; cdr3_nt: TGTGCCAGCAGTTTCCTCTCTCATCAGCCCCAGCATTTT; cdr3_aa: CASSFLSHQPQHF
cdr3_length: 15; v_call: TRBV4-1; j_call: TRBJ2-2; clone_size: .; d_call: .; cdr3_nt: TGCGCCAGCAGCCCCGGCGGACGTACCACCGGGGAGCTGTTTTTT; cdr3_aa: CASSPGGRTTGELFF
cdr3_length: 17; v_call: TRBV7-8; j_call: TRBJ2-1; clone_size: .; d_call: TRBD2; cdr3_nt: TGTGCCAGCAGCTTAAGCGTCCCGCGGGGGAGCTACAATGAGCAGTTCTTC; cdr3_aa: CASSLSVPRGSYNEQFF
cdr3_length: 16; v_call: TRBV6-1; j_call: TRBJ2-1; clone_size: .; d_call: TRBD1; cdr3_nt: TGTGCCAGCAGTGAGGGGACAGCCCAGACCTACAATGAGCAGTTCTTC; cdr3_aa: CASSEGTAQTYNEQFF
cdr3_length: 14; v_call: TRBV5-1; j_call: TRBJ2-4; clone_size: .; d_call: .; cdr3_nt: TGCGCCAGCAGCTTGGAGACCGCGATCCGCATTCAGTACTTC; cdr3_aa: CASSLETAIRIQYF
cdr3_length: 19; v_call: TRBV7-2; j_call: TRBJ2-3; clone_size: few; d_call: TRBD2; cdr3_nt: TGTGCCAGCAGCTTAGAGATAGCCATAGCGGGGGTAAGCACAGATACGCAGTATTTT; cdr3_aa: CASSLEIAIAGVSTDTQYF
cdr3_length: 17; v_call: TRBV7-8; j_call: TRBJ2-6; clone_size: few; d_call: TRBD1; cdr3_nt: TGTGCCAGCAGCGCACCGGGACAGATCACTGGGGCCAACGTCCTGACTTTC; cdr3_aa: CASSAPGQITGANVLTF
cdr3_length: 14; v_call: TRBV7-8; j_call: TRBJ2-1; clone_size: few; d_call: TRBD1; cdr3_nt: TGTGCCAGCACCACAGGGGGCATCCGAAATGAGCAGTTCTTC; cdr3_aa: CASTTGGIRNEQFF
cdr3_length: 15; v_call: TRBV24-1; j_call: TRBJ2-1; clone_size: .; d_call: TRBD1; cdr3_nt: TGTGCCACCAGTGATAGGACAGGGGGCTACAATGAGCAGTTCTTC; cdr3_aa: CATSDRTGGYNEQFF
cdr3_length: 14; v_call: TRBV6-8; j_call: TRBJ2-5; clone_size: .; d_call: .; cdr3_nt: TGTGCCAGCAACACCGGGACTTTTCAAGAGACCCAGTACTTC; cdr3_aa: CASNTGTFQETQYF
cdr3_length: 14; v_call: TRBV4-3; j_call: TRBJ1-2; clone_size: few; d_call: .; cdr3_nt: TGCGCCAGCAGCCAAGGAGCCGGGGTTGGTGGCTACACCTTC; cdr3_aa: CASSQGAGVGGYTF
cdr3_length: 15; v_call: TRBV4-2; j_call: TRBJ1-6; clone_size: .; d_call: TRBD1; cdr3_nt: TGTGCCAGCAGCCACTCGACAGGGCTACCCTCACCCCTCCACTTT; cdr3_aa: CASSHSTGLPSPLHF
cdr3_length: 15; v_call: TRBV7-2; j_call: TRBJ1-5; clone_size: few; d_call: .; cdr3_nt: TGTGCCAGCAGCCACAGAGATTTTAGCAATCAGCCCCAGCATTTT; cdr3_aa: CASSHRDFSNQPQHF
cdr3_length: 13; v_call: TRBV14; j_call: TRBJ2-1; clone_size: .; d_call: .; cdr3_nt: TGTGCCAGCAGCCTTTTACAGGGCCATGAGCAGTTCTTC; cdr3_aa: CASSLLQGHEQFF